Below, 23 T cell receptor beta chains from the same sample are listed, as sequenced in a study of cytomegalovirus exposure and HLA in healthy donors. Amplification used 60 Vbeta primers and 13 Jbeta primers. Using immunoSEQ multiplex PCR, the repertoire was profiled, and TCRdb retains in-frame clones only, with some absent. Among about 150,000 clones listed, 60% to 80% were seen once. The material sequenced was PBMCs. The receptors come from a male donor in good health and CMV-seronegative.

Comments on this clone: Other DNA sequences in the same sample also yield this CDR3. The V and J genes are TRBV5-4 and TRBJ1-2; 7 nucleotides match TRBD1. This CDR3 is 15 amino acids long. Germline CDR1 is SGHNT and CDR2 is YYREEE (reference sequence). V was pared by 4 bases and J by 4 bases, with 10 bases of the junction left unmatched. For the CDR3, the DNA is TGTGCCAGCAGCCTGGGTGGGGGACAGACCTATGGCTACACCTTC. Residues: CASSLGGGQTYGYTF.

The chain has TRBV10-3 and TRBJ2-3; 8 bases are a match to TRBD2. Trimming at V came to 6 bases and at J to 1 base, leaving 3 bases not matched to a gene. The CDR3 runs to 14 residues. The V gene's germline CDR1 is ENHRY and CDR2 SYGVKD. The CDR3 spells CAISPGGGTDTQYF. The CDR3 bases are TGTGCCATCAGCCCGGGGGGGGGCACAGATACGCAGTATTTT.

This clone showed up just a few times. V is TRBV5-1 and J is TRBJ1-1, with TRBD1 as a possible D gene (5 bases). The CDR3 consists of 15 residues. Trimming took off 3 bases at V and 6 bases at J, with 18 bases between the two ends. CDR1 and CDR2 (germline): SGHRS, YFSETQ. CDR3 nucleotide sequence: TGCGCCAGCAGCTCCCAAGGGGACTTTCGGGCTGAAGCTTTCTTT. It translates to CASSSQGDFRAEAFF. Full variable domain (outside the CDR3, taken from reference TRBV5-1 and TRBJ1-1): KAGVTQTPRYLIKTRGQQVTLSCSPISGHRSVSWYQQTPGQGLQFLFEYFSETQRNKGNFPGRFSGRQFSNSRSEMNVSTLELGDSALYLCASSSQGDFRAEAFFGQGTRLTVV.

The chain carries TRBV7-6 and TRBJ1-1, with TRBD1 matching 7 bases. This CDR3 has 14 amino acids. The germline CDR1 and CDR2 sequences are SGHVS and FNYEAQ. Trimming took 5 bases from V and 5 from J; bases not matched to a gene: 8. In nucleotides, the CDR3 is TGTGCCAGCAGCCCCGACAGGGCCGTGACTGAAGCTTTCTTT. Translation gives CASSPDRAVTEAFF.

This chain links TRBV9 with TRBJ1-1; D may be TRBD1 (5 bases). V was trimmed by 0 bases and J by 3 bases, leaving 18 bases between them. This CDR3 is 17 amino acids long. From germline, CDR1 is SGDLS and CDR2 YYNGEE. CDR3 region: CASSVAAGNSGDTEAFF. The CDR3 coding sequence is TGTGCCAGCAGCGTAGCTGCAGGGAACTCTGGGGACACTGAAGCTTTCTTT. The whole variable domain, filled in from reference TRBV9 and TRBJ1-1, reads DSGVTQTPKHLITATGQRVTLRCSPRSGDLSVYWYQQSLDQGLQFLIQYYNGEERAKGNILERFSAQQFPDLHSELNLSSLELGDSALYFCASSVAAGNSGDTEAFFGQGTRLTVV.

The rearrangement uses TRBV20-1 and TRBJ2-5; D gene ambiguous. V was clipped by 5 bases and J by 7 bases, with 11 bases between them. This CDR3 has 11 residues. Germline V gene lookup returns CDR1 DFQATT and CDR2 SNEGSKA (reference sequence). CDR3 loop: CSAAPGRTQYF. CDR3 coding DNA: TGCAGTGCTGCACCTGGCCGGACCCAGTACTTC.

There are a few counts of this clone. The V gene is TRBV2, the J gene TRBJ1-1, with D possibly TRBD1 on 6 matching bases. The CDR3 extends over 14 amino acids. V dropped 5 bases and J dropped 10 bases, with 20 bases sitting between them. CDR1 and CDR2 (germline): SNHLY, FYNNEI. CDR3 amino acids: CASSPPGHLLGAFF. In DNA, the CDR3 is TGTGCCAGCAGTCCCCCGGGACACCTGTTAGGAGCTTTCTTT.

This clone was recorded a few times. V is TRBV25-1 and J is TRBJ2-3; TRBD1 matches 8 bases. Looked up from germline, CDR1 is MGHDK and CDR2 is SYGVNS. Unmatched junction bases numbered 6, after V lost 3 bases and J lost 1 base. This CDR3 is built from 16 residues. As DNA, the CDR3 is TGTGCCAGCAGTGATCGTGAACAGGGGGGCACAGATACGCAGTATTTT. Translating gives CASSDREQGGTDTQYF.

In DNA, the CDR3 is TGTGCCAGCAGCCGAAGACTAGCGGGAGGGCCTCCCTACGAGCAGTACTTC. Translated: CASSRRLAGGPPYEQYF. This chain connects TRBV13 to TRBJ2-7; 14 bases align to TRBD2. Germline V CDR1 and CDR2: PRHDT, FYEKMQ (reference sequence). J was trimmed by 2 bases and V by 5 bases; bases with no gene match: 8. The CDR3 is 17 residues long.

Concerning this clone itself: Relative to the germline gene, one junction end is altered; a read error may explain this. The genes are TRBV7-2 and TRBJ1-2; D might be TRBD1 (6 bases). CDR3 length: 13 amino acids. Germline CDR1 reads SGHTA; CDR2 reads FQGNSA. The CDR3 sequence: CVSSFGQSYGYTF. DNA for the CDR3: TGTGTCAGCAGCTTCGGACAGAGCTATGGCTACACCTTC.

The chain combines TRBV28 with TRBJ1-5, with D uncertain. Germline values: CDR1 MDHEN, CDR2 SYDVKM. There are 18 residues in the CDR3. V lost 3 bases and J 1 base, leaving 19 bases between the germline ends. Here the CDR3 DNA reads TGTGCCAGCAGTTTTAGGTCCGGCATCCGAGGGAGCAATCAGCCCCAGCATTTT. As protein: CASSFRSGIRGSNQPQHF.

V and J are TRBV4-1 and TRBJ2-7; possibly TRBD1 for D (5 bases). V shed 2 bases and J shed 1 base, with 6 bases lying between them. This CDR3 has 13 amino acids. CDR1 is MGHRA, CDR2 YSYEKL, per germline. The CDR3 loop reads CASSQQGSYEQYF. The CDR3 nucleotides read TGCGCCAGCAGCCAACAGGGTTCCTACGAGCAGTACTTC.

The rearrangement links TRBV4-1 to TRBJ1-3, with D maybe TRBD1 (5 bases). Trimming took off 4 bases at V and 2 bases at J, with 9 bases between the two ends. The CDR3 totals 14 residues. The germline V gene encodes CDR1 MGHRA and CDR2 YSYEKL. The chain's CDR3 is CASSPGTPGNTIYF. In nucleotides, the CDR3 is TGCGCCAGCAGCCCCGGGACTCCTGGAAACACCATATATTTT.

This chain links TRBV19 with TRBJ1-5, with 7 bases that match TRBD1. In germline, CDR1 is LNHDA, CDR2 SQIVND (reference sequence). V shed 1 base and J 2 bases; nucleotides not matched to a gene: 5. This CDR3 has 16 amino acids. The CDR3 DNA sequence: TGTGCCAGTAGTATAGGAGGGGGCAAGGGCAATCAGCCCCAGCATTTT. Translated, it gives CASSIGGGKGNQPQHF. The complete variable domain, with remaining parts taken from reference TRBV19 and TRBJ1-5, reads DGGITQSPKYLFRKEGQNVTLSCEQNLNHDAMYWYRQDPGQGLRLIYYSQIVNDFQKGDIAEGYSVSREKKESFPLTVTSAQKNPTAFYLCASSIGGGKGNQPQHFGDGTRLSIL.

The V and J genes are TRBV7-3 and TRBJ2-7; 12 bases agree with TRBD2. Germline CDR1 reads SGHTA; CDR2 reads FQGTGA. The length of the CDR3 is 18 residues. The V gene end was trimmed by 1 base and the J gene end by 7 bases; junction bases not matched to a gene: 14. CDR3: CASSLMPPGLAGWGEQYF. CDR3 bases: TGTGCCAGCAGCTTAATGCCCCCTGGACTAGCGGGATGGGGTGAGCAGTACTTC.

This clone was counted a few times. The rearrangement links TRBV11-2 to TRBJ2-7; 10 bases line up with TRBD2. With V trimmed by 5 bases and J by 2 bases, 3 bases remained unmatched. The germline gives CDR1 SGHAT, CDR2 FQNNGV. The length of the CDR3 is 14 residues. The CDR3 DNA follows: TGTGCCAGCAGCCCAGGACTAGCGGCCTACGAGCAGTACTTC. Translating gives CASSPGLAAYEQYF.

The chain employs TRBV29-1 and TRBJ1-4; no definite D call. The V gene lost 6 bases and the J gene lost 3 bases, with 5 bases spanning the gap. CDR1 and CDR2 (germline): SQVTM, ANQGSEA. This CDR3 has 11 residues. The CDR3 nucleotides are TGCAGCGTCCTCTCTAATGAAAAACTGTTTTTT. Its protein is CSVLSNEKLFF.

This clone was found a few times. This chain uses TRBV27 with TRBJ2-5; D might be TRBD2 (6 bases). The J call could be wrong; TRBJ2-7 is a better fit for the DNA end. The CDR3 spans 14 residues. Germline CDR1 is MNHEY and CDR2 is SMNVEV (reference sequence). In DNA form, the CDR3 reads TGTGCCAGCAGTTTCGAAAGGGAGGCCTACGAGCAGTACTTC. Translated: CASSFEREAYEQYF.

This clone has more than one count but fewer than ten. The gene calls are TRBV2 and TRBJ2-2; TRBD1 aligns across 10 bases. The germline CDR1 and CDR2 sequences are SNHLY and FYNNEI. The junction had 9 bases not matched to a gene; V was cut back by 10 bases and J by 4 bases. CDR3 length: 15 amino acids. CDR3 region: CATTGTGVRTGELFF. The CDR3 DNA is TGTGCCACCACCGGGACAGGGGTTCGCACCGGGGAGCTGTTTTTT.

This sequence joins TRBV11-1 and TRBJ2-5; tentatively, D is TRBD1 (5 bases). Matching the DNA end better, TRBJ2-7 makes the J call doubtful. This CDR3 is 15 amino acids long. CDR1 and CDR2 from the germline V gene are SGHAT and FQDESV (reference sequence). Here the CDR3 DNA reads TGTGCCAGCAGCTTGACAGATATATACTCCTACGAGCAGTACTTC. It codes for CASSLTDIYSYEQYF.

This chain uses TRBV23-1 with TRBJ1-1; 7 bases are shared with TRBD1. TRBV23-1 is filed as an ORF, its function uncertain. Trimming took 0 bases from V and 10 from J; bases not matched to a gene: 8. There are 14 residues in the CDR3. The CDR3 sequence: CASSQSMRGRGAFF. The DNA for the CDR3 is TGCGCCAGCAGTCAATCGATGAGGGGGCGGGGAGCTTTCTTT.

This chain links TRBV14 with TRBJ2-5, with no clear D. The assigned J gene may be wrong: the sequence end matches TRBJ2-7 better. This CDR3 is built from 13 residues. The germline gives CDR1 SGHDN, CDR2 FVKESK. The CDR3 nucleotides are TGTGCCAGCAGCGTCCAGGTGGACTACGAGCAGTACTTC. It encodes CASSVQVDYEQYF.

The rearrangement links TRBV18 to TRBJ2-3; D unclear. Trimming left V 0 bases short and J 4 bases short, with 5 bases between. CDR1 and CDR2 from the germline V gene are KGHSH and LQKENI. CDR3 length: 13 residues. The CDR3 coding sequence is TGTGCCAGCTCACCACCTCAGGCAGATACGCAGTATTTT. It translates to CASSPPQADTQYF.